This TCR beta chain was captured in a study of T cells in Graves' hyperthyroidism and ophthalmopathy. Study details: The authors collected peripheral blood at initial diagnosis, before any treatment.

Study-wide points: Most expanded thyroid clonotypes above 0.001 also appeared in blood. A median approximately 6.5 months before onset, the model predicted ophthalmopathy.

RNA transcripts gave rise to amplified TCR beta CDR3 regions. RT-PCR in the first round (using the HTBI primer set) targeted the TCR CDR3. TCRdb analysed the multiplex PCR reads with MiXCR anew, one entry per CDR3 protein. In the table there are a few hundred thousand distinct CDR3 sequences, about 20% of which are singletons. This clonotype was seen more than once but under ten times. Its antigen remains unknown. This may come from a read error, since a much larger clone is one base off. Disease duration under 2 months; hyperthyroidism patients were aged 18 to 65. This clonotype originated in a woman between 18 and 29 years old with Graves' hyperthyroidism. Specimen: blood.

The CDR3 loop reads CAWSVRDKMYTEAFF. The DNA for the CDR3 is TGTGCCTGGAGTGTTAGGGACAAGATGTACACTGAAGCTTTCTTT. The chain joins TRBV30 to TRBJ1-1; TRBD1 might be the D (6 bases). Germline assignment: CDR1 GTSNPN and CDR2 SVGIG (reference sequence). This CDR3 comprises 15 residues. Trimming removed 0 bases from V and 3 bases from J, with 14 bases in between.